These 3 T cell receptor beta chains were all obtained from the same sample, sequenced in a study of cytomegalovirus exposure and HLA in healthy donors (dated 2017 in TCRdb). Library creation used the immunoSEQ multiplex PCR assay. For the multiplex PCR, a mixture combining 60 forward primers for TCR Vbeta segments and 13 reverse primers for TCR Jbeta segments was used. As stored in TCRdb, this immuneACCESS dataset retains in-frame rearrangements with V and J assigned. A fraction of the clones does not appear; measured against another copy, unresolved V genes explain less than half of the discrepancy, and the remainder lacks a known reason. The sample table contains about 80,000 clones; only one count was recorded for 79% of them. Around 2.5% of the sample is taken by the ten largest. Input material: PBMCs. Every receptor here comes from a young man in good health and CMV-seronegative.

The chain has TRBV28 and TRBJ2-1; 10 nucleotides match TRBD2. CDR1 and CDR2 from the germline V gene are MDHEN and SYDVKM. CDR3 length equals 15 residues. V lost 8 bases, J lost 2 bases, and 6 bases stayed unmatched. The CDR3 here is CASGRSGRAYNEQFF. Written as DNA, the CDR3 is TGTGCCAGCGGGAGAAGCGGGAGGGCCTACAATGAGCAGTTCTTC. The entire variable domain, with the rest obtained from reference TRBV28 and TRBJ2-1, is as follows: DVKVTQSSRYLVKRTGEKVFLECVQDMDHENMFWYRQDPGLGLRLIYFSYDVKMKEKGDIPEGYSVSREKKERFSLILESASTNQTSMYLCASGRSGRAYNEQFFGPGTRLTVL.

The rearrangement uses TRBV7-9 and TRBJ1-2; TRBD1 might be the D (5 bases). Trimming took off 1 base at V and 8 bases at J, with 20 bases between the two ends. Germline CDR1 and CDR2: SEHNR and FQNEAQ (reference sequence). The CDR3 runs to 16 residues. The CDR3 spells CASSLGRGGNLGGYTF. CDR3 DNA sequence: TGTGCCAGCAGCTTAGGGCGTGGGGGGAATCTCGGGGGCTACACCTTC.

This clone appeared a single time. The chain uses TRBV6-1 and TRBJ1-1, with D perhaps TRBD1 (5 bases). The germline V and J ends were trimmed by 3 bases and 1 base, with 21 bases remaining between them. Per the germline V gene, CDR1 is MNHNS and CDR2 is SASEGT. This CDR3 spans 18 amino acids. The chain's CDR3 is CASSDYRGERVWNTEAFF. The CDR3 DNA sequence: TGTGCCAGCAGTGATTATCGGGGGGAACGGGTTTGGAACACTGAAGCTTTCTTT.